Below are 2 T cell receptor beta chains sequenced from a single sample in a study of blood T cell repertoires in COVID-19. Clones were sequenced by immunoSEQ multiplex PCR, and TCRdb holds only the in-frame ones, with some missing. The sample has hundreds of thousands of clones, around 83% seen once. The sample comprised PBMCs or T cells enriched from blood (not recorded which). These receptors originate from a man in his forties or fifties who had been exposed to COVID-19.

This clone turned up a few times. The gene calls are TRBV30 and TRBJ1-1, with D perhaps TRBD1 (6 bases). CDR1 is GTSNPN and CDR2 is SVGIG in the germline V gene (reference sequence). V was cut by 8 bases and J by 0 bases, with 13 bases left in between. CDR3 length equals 13 residues. CDR3 sequence: CAQTGNMNTEAFF. In DNA form, the CDR3 reads TGTGCCCAAACAGGGAATATGAACACTGAAGCTTTCTTT.

The gene calls are TRBV5-1 and TRBJ2-7, with TRBD1 matching 10 bases. Germline V gives CDR1 SGHRS, CDR2 YFSETQ. Trimming at V came to 0 bases and at J to 3 bases, leaving 3 bases not matched to a gene. The CDR3 runs to 15 residues. The CDR3: CASSLGTGGSYEQYF. The DNA for the CDR3 is TGCGCCAGCAGCTTGGGGACAGGGGGGAGCTACGAGCAGTACTTC.